This T cell receptor beta chain was found in a study of T cell clones after liver transplantation. About the research overall: HCV positivity affected three of eight recipients; the rest lacked autoimmune or viral indications.

V was pared by 5 bases and J by 3 bases, with 14 bases between. CDR1 SGHVS and CDR2 FQNEAQ come from the germline V gene. There are 14 residues in the CDR3. Points on this clone: The antigen is not known.

Regarding the study as a whole: Compared with third party-reactive sequences, donor-reactive ones declined more, independent of withdrawal success.

The table came from immunoSEQ multiplex PCR; TCRdb's copy has only in-frame clones and leaves some out. This table holds 25,000 to 35,000 clones, around 94% found once. The J gene is TRBJ2-7, the V gene TRBV7-8; perhaps D is TRBD1 or TRBD2 (5 bases each). The receptor's source is a human patient who received a liver transplant. The T cells may come from the graft donor. The sequenced sample was CD8+ T cells from blood, obtained 12 months after liver transplant. DNA of the CDR3: TGTGCCAGCAGCCCCCGGGACGGCAACTACGAGCAGTACTTC. This encodes CASSPRDGNYEQYF.